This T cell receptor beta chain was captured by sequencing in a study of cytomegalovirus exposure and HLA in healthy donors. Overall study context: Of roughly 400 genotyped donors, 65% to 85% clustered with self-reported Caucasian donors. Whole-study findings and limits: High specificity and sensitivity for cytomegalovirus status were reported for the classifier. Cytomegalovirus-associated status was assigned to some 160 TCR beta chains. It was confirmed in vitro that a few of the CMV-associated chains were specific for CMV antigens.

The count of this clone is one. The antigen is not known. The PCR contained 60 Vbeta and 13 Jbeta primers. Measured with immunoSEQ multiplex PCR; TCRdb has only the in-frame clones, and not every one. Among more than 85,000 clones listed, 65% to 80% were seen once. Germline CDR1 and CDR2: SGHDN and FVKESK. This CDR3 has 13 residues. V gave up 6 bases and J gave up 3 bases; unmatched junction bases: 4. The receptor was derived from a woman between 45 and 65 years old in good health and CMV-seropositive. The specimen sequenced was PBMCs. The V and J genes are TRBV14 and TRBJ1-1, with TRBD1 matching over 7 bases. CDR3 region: CASSRDRDTEAFF. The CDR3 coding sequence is TGTGCCAGCAGTCGAGACAGGGACACTGAAGCTTTCTTT. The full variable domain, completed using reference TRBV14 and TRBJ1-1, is EAGVTQFPSHSVIEKGQTVTLRCDPISGHDNLYWYRRVMGKEIKFLLHFVKESKQDESGMPNNRFLAERTGGTYSTLKVQPAELEDSGVYFCASSRDRDTEAFFGQGTRLTVV.